What follows is one T cell receptor beta chain and its context. The CDR3 is made up of 14 amino acids. Germline CDR1 and CDR2: LNHDA and SQIVND (reference sequence). Trimming removed 3 bases at V and 9 bases at J, with 12 bases between. These data are taken from a study of blood T cell repertoires in COVID-19. Original data processing: Estimates of nucleated cell counts were drawn from the amplification of reference gene primers. The protocol was immunoSEQ multiplex PCR, while the TCRdb copy is restricted to in-frame clones and leaves out a portion. V, J and clone size reflect that table, while D and trimming were determined from the DNA. Of around 150,000 clones in the sample, 85% to 90% are singletons; the top ten hold around 7%.

The chain couples TRBV19 to TRBJ1-6; D gene ambiguous. The TCR comes from a woman in her fifties or sixties who had recovered from COVID-19. Sequencing was performed on PBMCs or T cells enriched from blood (not recorded which). Here the CDR3 reads CASSISGAGSPLHF. The CDR3 coding sequence is TGTGCCAGTAGTATCTCGGGCGCGGGTTCACCCCTCCACTTT.